This TCR beta chain was obtained from a study of cytomegalovirus exposure and HLA in healthy donors. Points from the study as a whole: HLA alleles showed associations with around 15,000 TCR beta sequences in a later analysis, at a 0.05 false discovery rate. Among TCR beta chains, those listed as cytomegalovirus-associated numbered roughly 150.

CDR1 and CDR2 (germline): SNHLY, FYNNEI. Trimming took 3 bases from V and 0 from J; bases not matched to a gene: 18. The CDR3 spans 21 residues. Both 60 Vbeta primers and 13 Jbeta primers went into the PCR. The repertoire was sequenced with immunoSEQ multiplex PCR; TCRdb's copy has only in-frame clones and lacks some. The sample records approximately 100,000 clones, roughly 71% being singletons. In the case of this clone: Antigen: not known.

The gene calls are TRBV2 and TRBJ2-1; 9 nucleotides match TRBD2. The source of this sequence is a woman aged 40-49 years in good health and CMV-seronegative. Specimen: PBMCs. The CDR3 loop reads CASSDAMGTSYPSSSYNEQFF. The CDR3 DNA sequence: TGTGCCAGCAGTGACGCAATGGGGACTAGCTACCCAAGTAGCTCCTACAATGAGCAGTTCTTC.